This T cell receptor beta chain is from a study of cytomegalovirus exposure and HLA in healthy donors. Study-wide results and limits: Later analysis found that TCR beta chains associated with HLA were more clonally expanded than other, equally common chains. Reports indicated that the classifier achieved high specificity and sensitivity in diagnosing cytomegalovirus status. As a later analysis revealed, most CMV-associated TCR beta chains appeared HLA-restricted. A missense variant in DCLRE1C was later tied to TCR beta V- and J-gene trimming.

Trimming took 3 bases from V and 5 from J; bases not matched to a gene: 3. Germline V gene sequence: CDR1 SGHRS, CDR2 YFSETQ. CDR3 length: 15 residues. PCR involved 60 Vbeta and 13 Jbeta primers. Profiled with immunoSEQ multiplex PCR; TCRdb holds only in-frame clones, not every one. The sample includes 150,000 to 200,000 clones, roughly 73% seen only once; the top ten take roughly 8%. As regards this clone: Its specificity is not known.

The sequence came from a woman between 35 and 50 years old in good health and CMV-seropositive. Sequenced input: PBMCs. The chain has TRBV5-1 and TRBJ2-2; 11 bases are a match to TRBD2. The CDR3 DNA sequence: TGCGCCAGCAGCTCGACTAGCGGGATAACCGGGGAGCTGTTTTTT. It translates to CASSSTSGITGELFF.